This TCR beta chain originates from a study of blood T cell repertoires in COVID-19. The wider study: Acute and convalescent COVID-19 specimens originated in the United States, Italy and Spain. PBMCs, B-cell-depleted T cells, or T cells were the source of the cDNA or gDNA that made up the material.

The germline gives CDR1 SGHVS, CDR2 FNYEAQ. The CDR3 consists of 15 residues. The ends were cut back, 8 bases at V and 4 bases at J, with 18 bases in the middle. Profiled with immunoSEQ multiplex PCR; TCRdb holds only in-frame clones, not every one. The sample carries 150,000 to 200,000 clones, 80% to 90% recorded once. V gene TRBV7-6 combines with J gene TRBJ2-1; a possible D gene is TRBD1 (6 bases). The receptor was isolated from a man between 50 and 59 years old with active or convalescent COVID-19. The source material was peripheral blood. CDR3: CASSGQPNLYNEQFF. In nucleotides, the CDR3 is TGTGCCAGCTCCGGACAGCCAAACCTTTACAATGAGCAGTTCTTC.